This entry lists 28 T cell receptor beta chains sequenced from one sample in a study of neoadjuvant anti-PD-1 for oral cavity cancer. Repertoires were generated with immunoSEQ multiplex PCR, while TCRdb's copy carries only in-frame clones and drops some. Of some 17,000 clones listed, about 59% are singletons. The material was PBMCs, obtained before nivolumab (anti-PD-1) treatment. These receptors came from a person aged 40 to 85 with oral cavity squamous cell carcinoma.

The chain is built from TRBV27 and TRBJ1-2, with D possibly TRBD1 on 6 matching bases. CDR1 is MNHEY and CDR2 is SMNVEV in the germline V gene (reference sequence). Trimming took 1 base from V and 0 from J, leaving 12 bases between them. CDR3 size: 16 residues. The CDR3: CASSLWSGDPNYGYTF. The DNA of the CDR3 is TGTGCCAGCAGTTTATGGTCAGGGGATCCTAACTATGGCTACACCTTC.

The chain is built from TRBV10-3 and TRBJ2-7; a weak D match, TRBD2 (5 bases). V was pared by 7 bases and J by 0 bases, with 10 bases between. The CDR3 loop spans 13 amino acids. Germline-derived CDR1 and CDR2 are ENHRY and SYGVKD. The CDR3 loop reads CAINEGSSYEQYF. CDR3 DNA: TGTGCCATCAACGAGGGCAGCTCCTACGAGCAGTACTTC.

The chain recombines TRBV11-2 with TRBJ2-7, with no clear D. CDR3 length: 16 residues. V shed 5 bases and J shed 2 bases, with 19 bases lying between them. The germline V gene encodes CDR1 SGHAT and CDR2 FQNNGV. The CDR3 spells CASSPEWDLKTYEQYF. The CDR3 nucleotides read TGTGCCAGCAGCCCGGAATGGGATCTAAAAACCTACGAGCAGTACTTC.

The table lists this clone with a few counts. V and J are TRBV7-3 and TRBJ1-2; D possibly corresponds to TRBD1 (6 bases). V was cut by 3 bases and J by 0 bases, with 14 bases left in between. CDR1 and CDR2 from the germline V gene are SGHTA and FQGTGA. The CDR3 is 16 amino acids. The CDR3 DNA follows: TGTGCCAGCAGCTTCCGGGACACCCCATCTAACTATGGCTACACCTTC. As protein: CASSFRDTPSNYGYTF.

J is TRBJ2-6 and V is TRBV5-1, with D possibly being TRBD2 (5 bases). The CDR3 extends over 18 amino acids. Germline V gives CDR1 SGHRS, CDR2 YFSETQ. Trimming shortened V by 0 bases and J by 0 bases, and 13 bases separated the two germline ends. CDR3 protein: CASSLVGYGSSGANVLTF. Here the CDR3 DNA reads TGCGCCAGCAGCTTGGTGGGGTATGGGAGCTCTGGGGCCAACGTCCTGACTTTC.

This chain links TRBV5-6 with TRBJ2-5; TRBD1 agrees at 7 bases. Trimming at V came to 0 bases and at J to 1 base, leaving 12 bases not matched to a gene. This CDR3 is built from 18 residues. The germline V gene encodes CDR1 SGHDT and CDR2 YYEEEE. Here the CDR3 DNA reads TGTGCCAGCAGCTTGGTAGGGGGCGCGTATTTAGTCCAAGAGACCCAGTACTTC. Translation gives CASSLVGGAYLVQETQYF.

V usage is TRBV10-3 and J usage is TRBJ2-7; D perhaps matches TRBD1 (6 bases). The CDR3 contains 13 residues. V lost 3 bases and J lost 2, with 8 bases in between. The germline V gene encodes CDR1 ENHRY and CDR2 SYGVKD. The CDR3 loop reads CAISEGGPYEQYF. CDR3 in DNA: TGTGCCATCAGTGAAGGGGGTCCCTACGAGCAGTACTTC.

The chain joins TRBV4-1 to TRBJ2-7; 9 positions agree with TRBD1. Germline CDR1 is MGHRA and CDR2 is YSYEKL. The CDR3 loop spans 15 amino acids. J lost 4 bases, V lost 1 base, and 5 bases had no gene match. The CDR3 spells CASSQARQGVYEQYF. In DNA form, the CDR3 reads TGCGCCAGCAGCCAAGCCCGACAGGGGGTATACGAGCAGTACTTC.

For the CDR3, the DNA is TGTGCCAGCAGCAAAAGGGCAGGGGATTTCCAAGAGACCCAGTACTTC. Its translation is CASSKRAGDFQETQYF. The chain joins TRBV27 to TRBJ2-5; TRBD1 might be the D (6 bases). Germline loops: CDR1 MNHEY, CDR2 SMNVEV (reference sequence). The CDR3 is made up of 16 amino acids. V was cut by 6 bases and J by 1 base, with 18 bases left in between.

V is TRBV7-8 and J is TRBJ2-1; 8 bases agree with TRBD1. Germline CDR1 and CDR2: SGHVS and FQNEAQ. Trimming at V came to 2 bases and at J to 7 bases, leaving 4 bases not matched to a gene. The CDR3 is 14 residues long. CDR3 sequence (DNA): TGTGCCAGCAGCTTAAGAACAGGGGGAAATGAGCAGTTCTTC. Amino acid sequence: CASSLRTGGNEQFF.

The chain employs TRBV19 and TRBJ2-5; a weak D match, TRBD1 (6 bases). There are 14 residues in the CDR3. The V and J ends lost 3 bases and 4 bases respectively, with 12 bases between them. Germline V gene lookup returns CDR1 LNHDA and CDR2 SQIVND (reference sequence). The DNA for the CDR3 is TGTGCCAGTAGTATTACAGGGCTTCTAGAGACCCAGTACTTC. This translates into CASSITGLLETQYF.

V is TRBV11-2 and J is TRBJ2-1; D is possibly TRBD2 (6 bases). Germline loops: CDR1 SGHAT, CDR2 FQNNGV. Trimming removed 5 bases at V and 0 bases at J, with 23 bases between. The length of the CDR3 is 19 residues. CDR3 sequence: CASSLGLPLAKNSYNEQFF. The DNA of the CDR3 is TGTGCCAGCAGCCTTGGACTACCTCTAGCCAAAAACTCCTACAATGAGCAGTTCTTC.

The chain has TRBV5-1 and TRBJ2-3; TRBD2 aligns across 7 bases. The length of the CDR3 is 18 residues. Germline loops: CDR1 SGHRS, CDR2 YFSETQ. J was trimmed by 0 bases and V by 0 bases; bases with no gene match: 10. CDR3 region: CASSLAASGAASTDTQYF. The CDR3 coding sequence is TGCGCCAGCAGCTTGGCCGCTAGCGGAGCTGCTAGCACAGATACGCAGTATTTT. Supplemented by reference TRBV5-1 and TRBJ2-3, the full variable domain reads KAGVTQTPRYLIKTRGQQVTLSCSPISGHRSVSWYQQTPGQGLQFLFEYFSETQRNKGNFPGRFSGRQFSNSRSEMNVSTLELGDSALYLCASSLAASGAASTDTQYFGPGTRLTVL.

The V and J genes are TRBV27 and TRBJ2-2, with D perhaps matching TRBD2 (5 bases). Germline V CDR1 and CDR2: MNHEY, SMNVEV (reference sequence). V was trimmed by 3 bases and J by 7 bases, leaving 12 bases between them. CDR3 length: 14 amino acids. CDR3 loop: CASSFRTPVGELFF. The DNA of the CDR3 is TGTGCCAGCAGTTTCCGGACTCCGGTCGGGGAGCTGTTTTTT.

V and J are TRBV6-5 and TRBJ1-2; weak D call: TRBD1 (5 bases). The CDR3 extends over 14 amino acids. V shed 6 bases and J shed 5 bases, with 16 bases lying between them. Germline V gene lookup returns CDR1 MNHEY and CDR2 SVGAGI. The CDR3 sequence: CASSPWGSGYGYTF. The CDR3 nucleotides are TGTGCCAGCAGCCCTTGGGGGTCAGGGTATGGCTACACCTTC.

The chain joins TRBV29-1 to TRBJ2-2; TRBD2 agrees at 7 bases. There are 14 residues in the CDR3. Trimming at V came to 7 bases and at J to 4 bases, leaving 9 bases not matched to a gene. The germline CDR1 and CDR2 sequences are SQVTM and ANQGSEA. The CDR3 DNA follows: TGCAGCGCCGCTGCGGGAGTTGGCACCGGGGAGCTGTTTTTT. It is translated as CSAAAGVGTGELFF.

This chain links TRBV4-1 with TRBJ1-3, with a tentative D call TRBD1 (6 bases). Trimming left V 0 bases short and J 0 bases short, with 9 bases between. Germline lookup yields CDR1 MGHRA and CDR2 YSYEKL. The CDR3 is 16 residues long. The CDR3 region is CASSQDLGGSGNTIYF. The CDR3, as DNA: TGCGCCAGCAGCCAAGATCTAGGGGGCTCTGGAAACACCATATATTTT.

The CDR3, as DNA: TGTGCCAGCAGCTTAGATCTGGGGTGGGGACCGGATACCGGGGAGCTGTTTTTT. It yields the protein CASSLDLGWGPDTGELFF. This rearrangement joins TRBV11-2 to TRBJ2-2; D tentatively reads TRBD1 or TRBD2 (5 bases each). The CDR3 has 18 amino acids. CDR1 and CDR2 (germline): SGHAT, FQNNGV. Trimming stripped 0 bases from V and 5 bases from J, with 19 bases between. Variable domain in full (rest from reference TRBV11-2 and TRBJ2-2): EAGVAQSPRYKIIEKRQSVAFWCNPISGHATLYWYQQILGQGPKLLIQFQNNGVVDDSQLPKDRFSAERLKGVDSTLKIQPAKLEDSAVYLCASSLDLGWGPDTGELFFGEGSRLTVL.

V usage is TRBV5-1 and J usage is TRBJ2-7, with TRBD2 matching 7 bases. CDR3 length equals 19 residues. The germline V gene encodes CDR1 SGHRS and CDR2 YFSETQ. Unmatched junction bases numbered 20, after V lost 5 bases and J lost 0 bases. The CDR3: CASSPITSDPSLGSYEQYF. CDR3 bases: TGCGCCAGCAGTCCTATTACTAGCGATCCTTCATTGGGCTCCTACGAGCAGTACTTC.

This clone was recorded only once. The chain employs TRBV6-5 and TRBJ1-4; D call uncertain. This CDR3 contains 15 residues. Per the germline V gene, CDR1 is MNHEY and CDR2 is SVGAGI. V was clipped by 7 bases and J by 0 bases, with 12 bases between them. The CDR3 loop is CASTPGWATNEKLFF. CDR3 sequence (DNA): TGTGCCAGCACCCCCGGCTGGGCAACTAATGAAAAACTGTTTTTT.

The chain is built from TRBV10-1 and TRBJ2-3; D is unclear. The germline gives CDR1 WNHNN, CDR2 SYGVQD (reference sequence). The CDR3 is 11 residues long. V was trimmed by 8 bases and J by 6 bases, leaving 9 bases between them. The CDR3 spells CASSIGDTQYF. The CDR3 DNA reads TGCGCCAGCTCGATCGGGGATACGCAGTATTTT.

The chain couples TRBV6-1 to TRBJ1-5, with no clear D. Germline lookup yields CDR1 MNHNS and CDR2 SASEGT. Between the trimmed V and J ends, which lost 4 bases and 2 bases, there was a span of 12 bases. The CDR3 has 15 amino acids. The CDR3 is CASSAQGGGNQPQHF. The CDR3 bases are TGTGCCAGCAGTGCCCAAGGTGGAGGCAATCAGCCCCAGCATTTT.

This clone has just a few counts. J is TRBJ2-1 and V is TRBV19, with unresolved D. V dropped 0 bases and J dropped 7 bases, with 10 bases sitting between them. CDR1 and CDR2 (germline): LNHDA, SQIVND (reference sequence). The CDR3 is 14 amino acids. CDR3 sequence: CASSIDSSVNEQFF. In nucleotides, the CDR3 is TGTGCCAGTAGTATAGATTCCTCTGTGAATGAGCAGTTCTTC. Complete variable domain (other parts from reference TRBV19 and TRBJ2-1): DGGITQSPKYLFRKEGQNVTLSCEQNLNHDAMYWYRQDPGQGLRLIYYSQIVNDFQKGDIAEGYSVSREKKESFPLTVTSAQKNPTAFYLCASSIDSSVNEQFFGPGTRLTVL.

The chain joins TRBV27 to TRBJ2-7, with 15 nucleotides matching TRBD2. Germline lookup yields CDR1 MNHEY and CDR2 SMNVEV (reference sequence). The CDR3 is made up of 16 amino acids. Losses at the gene ends were 0 bases for V and 4 bases for J; bases not matched to a gene: 1. The CDR3 here is CASSLSGLAGGYEQYF. In nucleotides, the CDR3 is TGTGCCAGCAGTTTATCTGGACTAGCGGGAGGGTACGAGCAGTACTTC.

The chain has TRBV2 and TRBJ1-1, with D unresolved. Trimming took 0 bases from V and 7 from J, leaving 12 bases between them. CDR1 is SNHLY, CDR2 FYNNEI, per germline. The CDR3 spans 14 residues. Written as DNA, the CDR3 is TGTGCCAGCAGTGAAGCCCTGTGGGGAGGTGAAGCTTTCTTT. Translated, it gives CASSEALWGGEAFF.

The V gene is TRBV5-4, the J gene TRBJ2-7; 11 nucleotides align to TRBD2. CDR1 and CDR2 from the germline V gene are SGHNT and YYREEE (reference sequence). CDR3 length: 16 amino acids. V was clipped by 2 bases and J by 6 bases; unmatched bases: 10. The CDR3 DNA is TGTGCCAGCAGCTTAATAGCGGGAGGGCCTGTTGGCGAGCAGTACTTC. Protein: CASSLIAGGPVGEQYF.

The rearrangement joins TRBV30 to TRBJ1-1, with 11 bases matching TRBD1. In germline, CDR1 is GTSNPN, CDR2 SVGIG (reference sequence). Germline trimming cut 0 bases from V and 0 bases from J; bases unmatched to any gene: 6. This CDR3 region has 17 residues. The DNA of the CDR3 is TGTGCCTGGAGTGTACTTCGGACAGGGGGCTTGAACACTGAAGCTTTCTTT. It encodes CAWSVLRTGGLNTEAFF.

The V call is TRBV2, the J call TRBJ1-5; maybe TRBD1 (6 bases). Germline CDR1 and CDR2: SNHLY and FYNNEI. The V and J ends lost 4 bases and 7 bases respectively, with 11 bases between them. The CDR3 has 13 residues. Here the CDR3 reads CASSARQEQPQHF. DNA of the CDR3: TGTGCCAGCAGTGCCCGACAGGAACAGCCCCAGCATTTT.